Shown below are 25 T cell receptor beta chains from a single sample sequenced in a study of T cell responses to AZD1222 COVID-19 vaccine. Profiling relied on immunoSEQ multiplex PCR, and the TCRdb table lists in-frame clones only, not all of them. The sample shows under 200,000 clones, approximately 88% of them seen only once. This specimen consisted of peripheral blood, obtained 28 days after the second AZD1222 dose. Every receptor here comes from an adult who received the AZD1222 COVID-19 vaccine.

The genes are TRBV20-1 and TRBJ1-4, with TRBD1 as a possible D gene (5 bases). Trimming left V 3 bases short and J 0 bases short, with 8 bases between. Germline V CDR1 and CDR2: DFQATT, SNEGSKA (reference sequence). CDR3 length equals 14 residues. CDR3 in amino acids: CSASDSATNEKLFF. The CDR3 DNA follows: TGCAGTGCTAGTGACAGTGCAACTAATGAAAAACTGTTTTTT.

This chain links TRBV19 with TRBJ1-2, with a tentative D call TRBD1 (5 bases). V was cut by 4 bases and J by 4 bases, with 19 bases left in between. The CDR3 sequence is 16 residues long. Germline V CDR1 and CDR2: LNHDA, SQIVND (reference sequence). CDR3 loop: CASSRGVLGRSYGYTF. DNA for the CDR3: TGTGCCAGTAGTAGGGGGGTCTTAGGACGGAGCTATGGCTACACCTTC.

The chain carries TRBV7-6 and TRBJ1-1; tentatively, D is TRBD1 (5 bases). The V and J ends lost 0 bases and 1 base respectively, with 9 bases between them. The CDR3 extends over 15 amino acids. Germline-derived CDR1 and CDR2 are SGHVS and FNYEAQ. In nucleotides, the CDR3 is TGTGCCAGCAGCTTAGCGATCAGGGAGAACACTGAAGCTTTCTTT. This gives the protein CASSLAIRENTEAFF.

V gene TRBV7-8 combines with J gene TRBJ1-5, with TRBD1 as a possible D gene (5 bases). CDR3 length: 17 amino acids. The germline CDR1 and CDR2 sequences are SGHVS and FQNEAQ. Between the trimmed V and J ends, which lost 1 base and 1 base, there was a span of 14 bases. The CDR3 nucleotides are TGTGCCAGCAGCTTAGGAACCTACCGGGACAGCAATCAGCCCCAGCATTTT. Protein: CASSLGTYRDSNQPQHF.

J is TRBJ1-5 and V is TRBV27; a possible D gene is TRBD1 (6 bases). The germline V gene encodes CDR1 MNHEY and CDR2 SMNVEV (reference sequence). With 6 bases removed from V and 0 bases from J, the gap between germline ends came to 12 bases. This CDR3 has 15 amino acids. The CDR3 region has the DNA TGTGCCAGCAGACGAAACAGGGATAGCAATCAGCCCCAGCATTTT. Translated: CASRRNRDSNQPQHF.

The chain combines TRBV25-1 with TRBJ2-2, with D perhaps matching TRBD2 (5 bases). This CDR3 contains 15 residues. CDR1 is MGHDK, CDR2 SYGVNS, per germline. Trimming removed 3 bases from V and 7 bases from J, with 15 bases in between. This CDR3 is CASSELWKEDGELFF. CDR3 DNA sequence: TGTGCCAGCAGTGAGCTTTGGAAGGAGGACGGGGAGCTGTTTTTT. Supplemented by reference TRBV25-1 and TRBJ2-2, the full variable domain reads EADIYQTPRYLVIGTGKKITLECSQTMGHDKMYWYQQDPGMELHLIHYSYGVNSTEKGDLSSESTVSRIRTEHFPLTLESARPSHTSQYLCASSELWKEDGELFFGEGSRLTVL.

This clone occurred once. The chain joins TRBV5-1 to TRBJ2-5; D may be TRBD1 or TRBD2 (5 bases each). From germline, CDR1 is SGHRS and CDR2 YFSETQ. CDR3 length: 14 amino acids. Trimming cost V 3 bases and J 5 bases, with 14 bases left between them. The CDR3 nucleotides read TGCGCCAGCAGCTGGGGGAATCTAAGGGAGACCCAGTACTTC. Amino acids: CASSWGNLRETQYF.

The rearrangement links TRBV2 to TRBJ2-1; D gene ambiguous. In germline, CDR1 is SNHLY, CDR2 FYNNEI. Trimming took 4 bases from V and 3 from J, leaving 7 bases between them. This CDR3 is 13 amino acids long. CDR3 in amino acids: CASSVSVYNEQFF. The CDR3 DNA reads TGTGCCAGCAGTGTTTCGGTCTACAATGAGCAGTTCTTC.

The V and J genes are TRBV4-1 and TRBJ2-7; the D gene is possibly TRBD1 (6 bases). This CDR3 contains 16 residues. V shed 2 bases and J shed 1 base, with 15 bases lying between them. Per germline, CDR1 MGHRA and CDR2 YSYEKL. The DNA for the CDR3 is TGCGCCAGCAGCCAACACCAGGGGACGGGGTCCTACGAGCAGTACTTC. Its translation: CASSQHQGTGSYEQYF.

This rearrangement joins TRBV7-3 to TRBJ2-1, with TRBD2 matching over 9 bases. Looked up from germline, CDR1 is SGHTA and CDR2 is FQGTGA. CDR3 length: 16 amino acids. The junction had 15 bases not matched to a gene; V was cut back by 5 bases and J by 10 bases. CDR3 coding DNA: TGTGCCAGCAGCGCCATTGCGCTAGCGGGGTACGGGGAGCAGTTCTTC. As protein: CASSAIALAGYGEQFF. Complete variable domain (other parts from reference TRBV7-3 and TRBJ2-1): GAGVSQTPSNKVTEKGKYVELRCDPISGHTALYWYRQSLGQGPEFLIYFQGTGAADDSGLPNDRFFAVRPEGSVSTLKIQRTERGDSAVYLCASSAIALAGYGEQFFGPGTRLTVL.

The chain links TRBV9 to TRBJ1-1; D call uncertain. The germline gives CDR1 SGDLS, CDR2 YYNGEE. V was trimmed by 1 base and J by 0 bases, leaving 10 bases between them. The CDR3 runs to 15 residues. CDR3 nucleotide sequence: TGTGCCAGCAGCGTAAAGCCCATTTTGAACACTGAAGCTTTCTTT. Translation: CASSVKPILNTEAFF.

The CDR3 nucleotides are TGTGCCAGCAGTTTTGGTAGCACAGATACGCAGTATTTT. The encoded protein is CASSFGSTDTQYF. V usage is TRBV27 and J usage is TRBJ2-3; no definite D call. V lost 3 bases, J lost 0 bases, and 4 bases lay in between. There are 13 residues in the CDR3. Germline CDR1 is MNHEY and CDR2 is SMNVEV (reference sequence).

This rearrangement joins TRBV30 to TRBJ2-3; no reliable D call. This CDR3 has 13 amino acids. Trimming shortened V by 2 bases and J by 4 bases, and 10 bases separated the two germline ends. The germline gives CDR1 GTSNPN, CDR2 SVGIG (reference sequence). CDR3 sequence (DNA): TGTGCCTGGAGTCCACAAGGGCCAGATACGCAGTATTTT. This encodes CAWSPQGPDTQYF.

Here the CDR3 DNA reads TGCGCCAGCAGCCCTGGACGGGCCTCTGGAAACACCATATATTTT. This sequence encodes CASSPGRASGNTIYF. The chain has TRBV4-3 and TRBJ1-3; D remains unclear. The germline V gene encodes CDR1 LGHNA and CDR2 YSLEER. Trimming cost V 4 bases and J 0 bases, with 10 bases left between them. The CDR3 covers 15 residues.

V is TRBV19 and J is TRBJ1-2; perhaps TRBD1 as D (6 bases). The CDR3 covers 13 residues. Deletions cut 6 bases from V and 3 bases from J, with 11 bases between. CDR1 is LNHDA, CDR2 SQIVND, per germline (reference sequence). CDR3 amino acids: CASSRDMDYGYTF. CDR3 DNA: TGTGCCAGTAGCCGGGACATGGACTATGGCTACACCTTC.

The V gene is TRBV19, the J gene TRBJ1-5; D is unresolved. This CDR3 is built from 13 residues. V lost 4 bases and J lost 9, with 13 bases in between. Germline CDR1 reads LNHDA; CDR2 reads SQIVND (reference sequence). CDR3 DNA sequence: TGTGCCAGTAGTACCCCACCCCTTTGGCCCCAGCATTTT. This encodes CASSTPPLWPQHF.

The CDR3 protein is CASSLDRDGYTF. The CDR3 nucleotides are TGCGCCAGCAGCTTGGACAGGGATGGCTACACCTTC. The chain couples TRBV5-1 to TRBJ1-2; D may be TRBD1 (6 bases). Deletions cut 0 bases from V and 6 bases from J, with 6 bases between. CDR3 length equals 12 residues. Germline V CDR1 and CDR2: SGHRS, YFSETQ.

With respect to this clone: Other DNA sequences in this sample translate to the same CDR3. The V call is TRBV19, the J call TRBJ1-1; D not resolved. Between the trimmed V and J ends, which lost 3 bases and 1 base, there was a span of 6 bases. There are 13 residues in the CDR3. CDR1 and CDR2 (germline): LNHDA, SQIVND (reference sequence). CDR3 coding DNA: TGTGCCAGTAGTATCGGGCCGAACACTGAAGCTTTCTTT. It translates to CASSIGPNTEAFF.

The genes are TRBV6-5 and TRBJ1-3, with D hard to call. The CDR3 has 12 residues. V was cut by 8 bases and J by 2 bases, with 7 bases left in between. Germline CDR1 and CDR2: MNHEY and SVGAGI. In DNA, the CDR3 is TGTGCCAGCGCGAACCCTGGAAACACCATATATTTT. This gives the protein CASANPGNTIYF.

The chain carries TRBV12-3 or TRBV12-4 and TRBJ1-2, with D maybe TRBD1 (5 bases). This CDR3 is built from 12 residues. V lost 7 bases, J lost 8 bases, and 14 bases lay in between. CDR3 nucleotide sequence: TGTGCCAGCACCCGGGGGGGTTCGGGCTACACCTTC. This sequence encodes CASTRGGSGYTF.

The chain couples TRBV10-3 to TRBJ2-7, with TRBD1 as a possible D gene (5 bases). V gave up 8 bases and J gave up 3 bases, with 8 bases separating them. In germline, CDR1 is ENHRY, CDR2 SYGVKD. CDR3 length: 11 residues. The CDR3 sequence: CAIAGNYEQYF. CDR3 in DNA: TGTGCCATCGCAGGGAACTACGAGCAGTACTTC.

The rearrangement joins TRBV30 to TRBJ1-4; weak D call: TRBD1 (5 bases). Germline loops: CDR1 GTSNPN, CDR2 SVGIG (reference sequence). V was shortened by 4 bases and J by 12 bases, with 12 bases between the two germline ends. The CDR3 has 11 residues. The CDR3 nucleotides read TGTGCCTGGAATAGAGTGGGGGAACTGTTTTTT. As protein: CAWNRVGELFF.

This chain uses TRBV19 with TRBJ1-1, with D perhaps TRBD1 (6 bases). The ends were cut back, 2 bases at V and 5 bases at J, with 15 bases in the middle. CDR1 is LNHDA and CDR2 is SQIVND in the germline V gene (reference sequence). The CDR3 covers 15 residues. CDR3 sequence reads: CASSILGAKGTEAFF. The CDR3 bases are TGTGCCAGTAGTATATTGGGGGCGAAGGGAACTGAAGCTTTCTTT.

V usage is TRBV30 and J usage is TRBJ1-4, with D maybe TRBD1 (6 bases). The germline V gene has CDR1 GTSNPN and CDR2 SVGIG (reference sequence). This CDR3 region has 13 residues. V lost 8 bases and J 8 bases, leaving 18 bases between the germline ends. In DNA form, the CDR3 reads TGTGCCAGTCGCAGGGGCCGGGGGGAAAAACTGTTTTTT. This codes for CASRRGRGEKLFF. Combining the CDR3 with reference TRBV30 and TRBJ1-4 gives the whole variable domain SQTIHQWPATLVQPVGSPLSLECTVEGTSNPNLYWYRQAAGRGLQLLFYSVGIGQISSEVPQNLSASRPQDRQFILSSKKLLLSDSGFYLCASRRGRGEKLFFGSGTQLSVL.

This clone was detected once. The chain joins TRBV2 to TRBJ2-3; D ambiguous. CDR1 and CDR2 (germline): SNHLY, FYNNEI. Trimming took 6 bases from V and 5 from J, leaving 9 bases between them. The CDR3 loop spans 12 amino acids. The CDR3 is CASSPWVDTQYF. The CDR3 DNA is TGTGCCAGCAGCCCCTGGGTAGATACGCAGTATTTT. Based on the CDR3 plus reference TRBV2 and TRBJ2-3, the full variable domain is EPEVTQTPSHQVTQMGQEVILRCVPISNHLYFYWYRQILGQKVEFLVSFYNNEISEKSEIFDDQFSVERPDGSNFTLKIRSTKLEDSAMYFCASSPWVDTQYFGPGTRLTVL.